This TCR beta chain was captured in a study of blood T cell repertoires in COVID-19. The CDR3 totals 18 residues. The germline gives CDR1 SEHNR, CDR2 FQNEAQ (reference sequence). With 5 bases clipped from V and 2 bases from J, the junction kept 11 bases outside the gene matches. Only in-frame clones appear in the TCRdb table, and some are missing; sequencing was by immunoSEQ multiplex PCR. The table includes 350,000 to 450,000 clones, about nine tenths detected once. Self-reported history from a screening survey and questionnaire set each donor's cohort. The TCR was taken from a woman between 40 and 55 years old who had been exposed to COVID-19. The V and J genes are TRBV7-9 and TRBJ2-6, with 8 bases matching TRBD1. Sequencing was performed on PBMCs or T cells enriched from blood (not recorded which). Here the CDR3 reads CASSPARGQSAGANVLTF. The CDR3 bases are TGTGCCAGCAGCCCAGCCAGGGGGCAATCAGCTGGGGCCAACGTCCTGACTTTC.